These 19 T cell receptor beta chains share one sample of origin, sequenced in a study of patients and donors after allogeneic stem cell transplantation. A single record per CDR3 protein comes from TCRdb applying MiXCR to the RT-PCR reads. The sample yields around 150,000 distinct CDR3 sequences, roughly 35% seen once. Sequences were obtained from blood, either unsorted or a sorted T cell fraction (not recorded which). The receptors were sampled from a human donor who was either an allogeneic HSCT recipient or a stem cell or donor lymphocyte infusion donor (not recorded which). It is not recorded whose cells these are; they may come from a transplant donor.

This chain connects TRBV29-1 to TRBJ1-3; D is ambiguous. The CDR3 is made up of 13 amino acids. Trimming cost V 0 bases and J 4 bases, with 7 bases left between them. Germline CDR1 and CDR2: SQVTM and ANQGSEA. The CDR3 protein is CSVEDQGGNTIYF. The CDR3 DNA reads TGCAGCGTTGAAGATCAAGGCGGAAACACCATATATTTT.

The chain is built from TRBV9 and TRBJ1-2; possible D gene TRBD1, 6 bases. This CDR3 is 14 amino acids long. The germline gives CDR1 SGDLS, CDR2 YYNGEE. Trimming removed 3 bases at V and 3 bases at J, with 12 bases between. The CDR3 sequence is CASSDRDNDYGYTF. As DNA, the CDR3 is TGTGCCAGCAGCGACCGGGACAACGACTATGGCTACACCTTC. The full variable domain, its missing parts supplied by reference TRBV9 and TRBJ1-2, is DSGVTQTPKHLITATGQRVTLRCSPRSGDLSVYWYQQSLDQGLQFLIQYYNGEERAKGNILERFSAQQFPDLHSELNLSSLELGDSALYFCASSDRDNDYGYTFGSGTRLTVV.

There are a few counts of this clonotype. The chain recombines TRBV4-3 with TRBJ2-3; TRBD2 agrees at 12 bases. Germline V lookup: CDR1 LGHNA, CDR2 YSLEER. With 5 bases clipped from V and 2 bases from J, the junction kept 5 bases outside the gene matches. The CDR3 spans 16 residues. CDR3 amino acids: CASSGRLAGVTDTQYF. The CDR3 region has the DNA TGCGCCAGCAGCGGTCGACTAGCGGGGGTCACAGATACGCAGTATTTT.

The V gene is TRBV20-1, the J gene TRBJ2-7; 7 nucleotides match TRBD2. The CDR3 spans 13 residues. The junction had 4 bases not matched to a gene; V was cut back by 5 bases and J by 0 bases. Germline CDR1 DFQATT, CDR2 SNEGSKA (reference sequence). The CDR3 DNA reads TGCAGTGCTTTCGAGCGGGACTCCTACGAGCAGTACTTC. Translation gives CSAFERDSYEQYF.

The DNA of the CDR3 is TGTGCCAGCAGTCTCTTATCAAGGGGAGCGGGTCGGAAAGATACGCAGTATTTT. This sequence encodes CASSLLSRGAGRKDTQYF. This chain links TRBV6-5 with TRBJ2-3; maybe TRBD2 (6 bases). This CDR3 is built from 18 residues. Deletions cut 5 bases from V and 5 bases from J, with 26 bases between. Germline V gene data show CDR1 as MNHEY and CDR2 as SVGAGI.

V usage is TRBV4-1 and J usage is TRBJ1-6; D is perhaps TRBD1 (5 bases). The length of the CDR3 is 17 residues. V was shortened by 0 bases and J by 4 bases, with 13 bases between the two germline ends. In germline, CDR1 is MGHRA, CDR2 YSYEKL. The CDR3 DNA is TGCGCCAGCAGCCAAGAGGGACTGCGACGTTATAATTCACCCCTCCACTTT. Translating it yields CASSQEGLRRYNSPLHF.

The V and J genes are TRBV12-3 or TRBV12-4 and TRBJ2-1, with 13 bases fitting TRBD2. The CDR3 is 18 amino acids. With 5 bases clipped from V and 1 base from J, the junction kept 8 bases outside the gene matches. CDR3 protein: CASSPGTSGVQSYNEQFF. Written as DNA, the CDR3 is TGTGCCAGCAGTCCAGGGACTAGCGGGGTGCAGTCCTACAATGAGCAGTTCTTC.

The CDR3 sequence is CASSLNAGAGNTEAFF. CDR3 DNA sequence: TGTGCCAGCAGCTTAAACGCGGGCGCGGGGAACACTGAAGCTTTCTTT. V and J are TRBV13 and TRBJ1-1; D unclear. This CDR3 contains 16 residues. Trimming stripped 2 bases from V and 1 base from J, with 14 bases between. Germline V gene lookup returns CDR1 PRHDT and CDR2 FYEKMQ (reference sequence). Variable domain in full (rest from reference TRBV13 and TRBJ1-1): AAGVIQSPRHLIKEKRETATLKCYPIPRHDTVYWYQQGPGQDPQFLISFYEKMQSDKGSIPDRFSAQQFSDYHSELNMSSLELGDSALYFCASSLNAGAGNTEAFFGQGTRLTVV.

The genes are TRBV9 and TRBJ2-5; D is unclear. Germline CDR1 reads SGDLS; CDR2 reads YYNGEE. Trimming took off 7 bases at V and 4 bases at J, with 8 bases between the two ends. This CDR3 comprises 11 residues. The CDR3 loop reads CASSGGETQYF. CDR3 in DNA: TGTGCCAGCTCCGGCGGAGAGACCCAGTACTTC.

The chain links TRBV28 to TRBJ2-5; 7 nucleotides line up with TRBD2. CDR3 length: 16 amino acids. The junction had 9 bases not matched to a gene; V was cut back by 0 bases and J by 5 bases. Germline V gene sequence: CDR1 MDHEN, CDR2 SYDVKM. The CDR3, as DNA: TGTGCCAGCAGTTTATGGGGACGACTAGCCAAGGAGACCCAGTACTTC. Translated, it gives CASSLWGRLAKETQYF.

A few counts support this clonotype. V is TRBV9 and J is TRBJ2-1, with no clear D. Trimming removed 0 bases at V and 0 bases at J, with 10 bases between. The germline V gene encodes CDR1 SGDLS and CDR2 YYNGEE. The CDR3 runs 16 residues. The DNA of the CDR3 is TGTGCCAGCAGCGTAGCTCTGGAGAGCTCCTACAATGAGCAGTTCTTC. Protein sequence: CASSVALESSYNEQFF.

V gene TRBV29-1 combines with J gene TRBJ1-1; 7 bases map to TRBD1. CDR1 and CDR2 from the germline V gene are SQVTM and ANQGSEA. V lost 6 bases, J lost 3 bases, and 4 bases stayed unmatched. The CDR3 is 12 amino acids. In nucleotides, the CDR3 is TGCAGCGTGTACAGGGGTGACACTGAAGCTTTCTTT. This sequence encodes CSVYRGDTEAFF. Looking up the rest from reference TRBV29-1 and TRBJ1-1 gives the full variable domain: SAVISQKPSRDICQRGTSLTIQCQVDSQVTMMFWYRQQPGQSLTLIATANQGSEATYESGFVIDKFPISRPNLTFSTLTVSNMSPEDSSIYLCSVYRGDTEAFFGQGTRLTVV.

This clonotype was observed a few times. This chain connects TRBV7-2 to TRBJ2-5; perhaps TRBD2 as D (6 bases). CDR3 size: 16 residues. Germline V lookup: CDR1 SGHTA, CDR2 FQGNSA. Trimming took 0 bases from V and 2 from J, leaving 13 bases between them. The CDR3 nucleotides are TGTGCCAGCAGCTTAGCTCCCGGGGCGGGGCAAGAGACCCAGTACTTC. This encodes CASSLAPGAGQETQYF.

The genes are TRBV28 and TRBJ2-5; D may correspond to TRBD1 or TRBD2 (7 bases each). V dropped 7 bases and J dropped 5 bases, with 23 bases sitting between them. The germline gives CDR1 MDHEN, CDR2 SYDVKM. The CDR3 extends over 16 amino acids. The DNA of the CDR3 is TGTGCCAGCAACAACGGGGACAGTGTGGGAGGGGAGACCCAGTACTTC. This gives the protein CASNNGDSVGGETQYF. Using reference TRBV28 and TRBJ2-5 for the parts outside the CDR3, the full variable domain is DVKVTQSSRYLVKRTGEKVFLECVQDMDHENMFWYRQDPGLGLRLIYFSYDVKMKEKGDIPEGYSVSREKKERFSLILESASTNQTSMYLCASNNGDSVGGETQYFGPGTRLLVL.

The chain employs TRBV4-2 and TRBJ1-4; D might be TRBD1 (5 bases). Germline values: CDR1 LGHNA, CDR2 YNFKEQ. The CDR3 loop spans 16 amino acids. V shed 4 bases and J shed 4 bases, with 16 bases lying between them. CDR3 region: CASSPKVQGGNEKLFF. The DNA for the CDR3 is TGTGCCAGCAGCCCGAAGGTGCAGGGTGGTAATGAAAAACTGTTTTTT.

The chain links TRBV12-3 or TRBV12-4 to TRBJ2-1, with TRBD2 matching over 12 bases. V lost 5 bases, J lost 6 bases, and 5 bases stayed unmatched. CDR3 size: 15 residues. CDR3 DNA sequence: TGTGCCAGCAGTCGGACTAGCGGGGCGAGCAATGAGCAGTTCTTC. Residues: CASSRTSGASNEQFF.

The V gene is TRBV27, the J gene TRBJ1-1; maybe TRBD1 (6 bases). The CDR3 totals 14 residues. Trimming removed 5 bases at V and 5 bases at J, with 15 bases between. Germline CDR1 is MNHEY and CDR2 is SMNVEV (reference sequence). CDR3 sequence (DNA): TGTGCCAGCAGTGGGTTGCAGGGGTTTACTGAAGCTTTCTTT. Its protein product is CASSGLQGFTEAFF.

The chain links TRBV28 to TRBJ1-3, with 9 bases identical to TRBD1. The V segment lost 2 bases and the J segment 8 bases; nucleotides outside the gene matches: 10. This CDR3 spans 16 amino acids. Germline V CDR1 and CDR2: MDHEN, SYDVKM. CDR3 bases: TGTGCCAGCAGTTTAATATGGCGGGGACAGGGAGACACCATATATTTT. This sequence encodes CASSLIWRGQGDTIYF.

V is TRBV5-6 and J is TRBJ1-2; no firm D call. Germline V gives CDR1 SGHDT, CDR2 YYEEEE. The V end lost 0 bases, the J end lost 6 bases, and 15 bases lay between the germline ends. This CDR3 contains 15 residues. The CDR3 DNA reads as TGTGCCAGCAGCTTGGCCACGAACGGGAAGAATGGCTACACCTTC. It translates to CASSLATNGKNGYTF.